This is a list of T cell receptor beta chains from one sample in a study of cytomegalovirus exposure and HLA in healthy donors. Some clones are missing from TCRdb's copy, which holds only in-frame ones; the method was immunoSEQ multiplex PCR. The profile shows some 89,000 clones, just over 70% of them singletons. Sequenced input: PBMCs. The receptors here all came from a man in his sixties in good health and CMV-seronegative. The CDR3 runs from the conserved cysteine through the conserved F or W. Each record gives: clone size, V gene, D gene, J gene, CDR3 protein, CDR3 DNA. A D gene is named only where the DNA matches it firmly. Part of the rows lack a size; the others show once, few, many or a class for expanded clones.

abundance: NA
v_gene: TRBV28
d_gene: TRBD1
j_gene: TRBJ2-5
CDR3aa: CASSSGQGGETQYF
CDR3nt: TGTGCCAGCAGTTCCGGACAGGGTGGTGAGACCCAGTACTTC

abundance: NA
v_gene: TRBV27
d_gene: NA
j_gene: TRBJ2-2
CDR3aa: CASSGRLPEGTGELFF
CDR3nt: TGTGCCAGCAGTGGGAGACTTCCGGAGGGCACCGGGGAGCTGTTTTTT

abundance: NA
v_gene: TRBV7-9
d_gene: NA
j_gene: TRBJ2-7
CDR3aa: CASSLTGAAYEQYF
CDR3nt: TGTGCCAGCAGCTTAACGGGAGCGGCCTACGAGCAGTACTTC

abundance: NA
v_gene: TRBV6-6
d_gene: TRBD2
j_gene: TRBJ2-2
CDR3aa: CASIGGRGAGELFF
CDR3nt: TGTGCCAGCATTGGCGGGAGAGGGGCCGGGGAGCTGTTTTTT

abundance: NA
v_gene: TRBV7-9
d_gene: TRBD2
j_gene: TRBJ2-7
CDR3aa: CASSPRSSSGRAEEQYF
CDR3nt: TGTGCCAGCAGCCCACGATCCTCTAGCGGGAGGGCCGAGGAGCAGTACTTC

abundance: once
v_gene: TRBV29-1
d_gene: TRBD1
j_gene: TRBJ1-1
CDR3aa: CSVRDRGSEAFF
CDR3nt: TGCAGCGTCCGGGACAGGGGGAGTGAAGCTTTCTTT

abundance: NA
v_gene: TRBV19
d_gene: TRBD2
j_gene: TRBJ2-7
CDR3aa: CASSPGLAISYEQYF
CDR3nt: TGTGCCAGTAGTCCAGGACTAGCCATCTCCTACGAGCAGTACTTC

abundance: medium-sized
v_gene: TRBV6-1
d_gene: TRBD1
j_gene: TRBJ1-3
CDR3aa: CASGQGQGDTIYF
CDR3nt: TGTGCCAGTGGTCAAGGACAGGGGGACACCATATATTTT

abundance: NA
v_gene: TRBV5-4
d_gene: TRBD2
j_gene: TRBJ2-1
CDR3aa: CASSGTSGSNEQFF
CDR3nt: TGTGCCAGCAGCGGGACTAGCGGGAGCAATGAGCAGTTCTTC

abundance: once
v_gene: TRBV27
d_gene: TRBD1
j_gene: TRBJ2-2
CDR3aa: CASRPGGQDYTGELFF
CDR3nt: TGTGCCAGCAGACCCGGGGGACAGGACTACACCGGGGAGCTGTTTTTT

abundance: NA
v_gene: TRBV5-4
d_gene: TRBD2
j_gene: TRBJ2-7
CDR3aa: CASGRGGPGLAYEQYF
CDR3nt: TGTGCCAGCGGCCGGGGGGGGCCTGGTCTTGCCTACGAGCAGTACTTC

abundance: once
v_gene: TRBV7-9
d_gene: TRBD2
j_gene: TRBJ2-5
CDR3aa: CASSPWTSGIQETQYF
CDR3nt: TGTGCCAGCAGCCCTTGGACTAGCGGGATTCAAGAGACCCAGTACTTC

abundance: few
v_gene: TRBV5-1
d_gene: TRBD2
j_gene: TRBJ2-3
CDR3aa: CASSEGLAGGTDTQYF
CDR3nt: TGCGCCAGCAGCGAAGGACTAGCGGGGGGGACAGATACGCAGTATTTT

abundance: NA
v_gene: TRBV19
d_gene: NA
j_gene: TRBJ2-2
CDR3aa: CASSIAGRGAGELFF
CDR3nt: TGTGCCAGTAGTATAGCGGGCAGGGGGGCCGGGGAGCTGTTTTTT